Below, 18 T cell receptor beta chains from the same sample are listed, as sequenced in a study of siplizumab effects on memory and regulatory T cells. The data were produced by immunoSEQ multiplex PCR, yet TCRdb's version contains in-frame clones alone and is incomplete. The repertoire holds 50,000 to 75,000 clones, with less than 80% as singletons. Material for sequencing was memory CD4+ T cells sorted from blood. All receptors come from a human donor in good health.

CDR3 sequence: CASNRGMSTEAFF. The CDR3 coding sequence is TGTGCCAGCAACAGGGGCATGAGCACTGAAGCTTTCTTT. The chain combines TRBV6-1 with TRBJ1-1; 7 nucleotides line up with TRBD1. V shed 7 bases and J 4 bases; nucleotides not matched to a gene: 6. Germline CDR1 reads MNHNS; CDR2 reads SASEGT. This CDR3 region has 13 residues.

The CDR3 DNA reads as TGTGCCAGCTCACCACCGACGGGGGGGTACTCCTACAATGAGCAGTTCTTC. It translates to CASSPPTGGYSYNEQFF. This chain links TRBV18 with TRBJ2-1, with TRBD2 matching over 8 bases. There are 17 residues in the CDR3. V gave up 0 bases and J gave up 0 bases; unmatched junction bases: 4. Germline values: CDR1 KGHSH, CDR2 LQKENI.

The J gene is TRBJ1-5, the V gene TRBV28; a weak D match, TRBD1 (6 bases). Trimming removed 0 bases from V and 0 bases from J, with 18 bases in between. Looked up from germline, CDR1 is MDHEN and CDR2 is SYDVKM. There are 19 residues in the CDR3. The CDR3 coding sequence is TGTGCCAGCAGTTTATGGCAGGACAGTCTAAACTATAGCAATCAGCCCCAGCATTTT. Residues: CASSLWQDSLNYSNQPQHF.

V usage is TRBV7-2 and J usage is TRBJ1-6; TRBD1 is a possible D gene (5 bases). This CDR3 contains 17 residues. Germline V gives CDR1 SGHTA, CDR2 FQGNSA. V shed 3 bases and J shed 9 bases, with 21 bases lying between them. The CDR3 region has the DNA TGTGCCAGCAGCTTCAGTCTGGGAGGGATTGGGGGTTCACCCCTCCACTTT. Translated: CASSFSLGGIGGSPLHF.

The CDR3 protein is CASRTRTGHNGYTF. CDR3 in DNA: TGTGCCAGCAGGACCCGGACAGGACACAACGGCTACACCTTC. This chain joins TRBV6-1 and TRBJ1-2; 7 bases agree with TRBD1. V was clipped by 6 bases and J by 8 bases; unmatched bases: 12. This CDR3 has 14 residues. Germline V CDR1 and CDR2: MNHNS, SASEGT.

The DNA for the CDR3 is TGCGCCAGCAGCCAAGATCTCGGTGGCTCCGCGGCTTTCTTT. Encoded protein: CASSQDLGGSAAFF. V is TRBV4-3 and J is TRBJ1-1; D call uncertain. V lost 0 bases to trimming and J lost 11 bases, with 16 bases between them. From germline, CDR1 is LGHNA and CDR2 YSLEER. The CDR3 runs 14 residues.

The rearrangement joins TRBV25-1 to TRBJ2-5, with 8 bases aligning to TRBD1. CDR1 is MGHDK, CDR2 SYGVNS, per germline. The CDR3 has 15 amino acids. V dropped 6 bases and J dropped 5; count of bases not matched to a gene: 11. Written as DNA, the CDR3 is TGTGCCAGCAGCCGCGGGCAGGGGGCTGTGGAGACCCAGTACTTC. Protein product: CASSRGQGAVETQYF.

This clone was counted a few times. V usage is TRBV6-5 and J usage is TRBJ2-7; D is uncertain. Germline V gene sequence: CDR1 MNHEY, CDR2 SVGAGI. Trimming cost V 6 bases and J 5 bases, with 17 bases left between them. The CDR3 consists of 14 residues. The CDR3 protein is CASRPSTGTHEQYF. The CDR3 region has the DNA TGTGCCAGCAGGCCATCCACGGGTACACACGAGCAGTACTTC.

The rearrangement joins TRBV19 to TRBJ1-2; D is perhaps TRBD1 (5 bases). Germline lookup yields CDR1 LNHDA and CDR2 SQIVND (reference sequence). The CDR3 is 14 amino acids. V was trimmed by 0 bases and J by 4 bases, leaving 9 bases between them. CDR3 nucleotides: TGTGCCAGTAGTATAGAGGGAGACAGCTATGGCTACACCTTC. Its protein product is CASSIEGDSYGYTF.

This chain joins TRBV5-6 and TRBJ1-1; D is uncertain. V lost 0 bases and J lost 3, with 0 bases in between. CDR1 is SGHDT and CDR2 is YYEEEE in the germline V gene. This CDR3 has 11 residues. The CDR3 here is CASSLDTEAFF. The DNA for the CDR3 is TGTGCCAGCAGCTTGGACACTGAAGCTTTCTTT.

In its sample, this clone was seen once. This sequence joins TRBV5-1 and TRBJ2-7; possibly TRBD1 for D (6 bases). Germline CDR1 is SGHRS and CDR2 is YFSETQ. This CDR3 comprises 17 residues. Trimming cost V 1 base and J 3 bases, with 20 bases left between them. The CDR3 nucleotides read TGCGCCAGCAGCTTGTTGGGGGACATCTCTAAGGGCTACGAGCAGTACTTC. Protein sequence: CASSLLGDISKGYEQYF.

This clone showed up just once. J is TRBJ2-2 and V is TRBV29-1, with 11 bases matching TRBD2. This CDR3 is built from 18 residues. Trimming removed 7 bases from V and 7 bases from J; junction bases left unmatched: 20. Germline lookup yields CDR1 SQVTM and CDR2 ANQGSEA. In DNA, the CDR3 is TGCAGCGCTGCTTGGGGTCTAGCGGGGGGCCCCGGAAGCGGGGAGCTGTTTTTT. Protein: CSAAWGLAGGPGSGELFF.

The V gene is TRBV19, the J gene TRBJ2-3; 9 nucleotides align to TRBD2. Germline assignment: CDR1 LNHDA and CDR2 SQIVND (reference sequence). The CDR3 sequence is 14 residues long. J gave up 5 bases and V 6 bases, and 6 bases lay outside the gene matches. CDR3 nucleotides: TGTGCCAGTAGACCGAGCGGGGGGCTAGATACGCAGTATTTT. This translates into CASRPSGGLDTQYF.

The chain's CDR3 is CAIRFRGGYTF. The CDR3 bases are TGTGCCATTCGGTTCCGGGGAGGCTACACCTTC. J is TRBJ1-2 and V is TRBV6-5; no reliable D call. In germline, CDR1 is MNHEY, CDR2 SVGAGI. The V end lost 10 bases, the J end lost 8 bases, and 14 bases lay between the germline ends. The CDR3 consists of 11 residues.

The V gene is TRBV27, the J gene TRBJ1-2; perhaps TRBD1 as D (6 bases). Trimming stripped 6 bases from V and 4 bases from J, with 15 bases between. Per the germline V gene, CDR1 is MNHEY and CDR2 is SMNVEV (reference sequence). The CDR3 totals 14 residues. CDR3 amino acids: CASSPIGGIYGYTF. The CDR3, as DNA: TGTGCCAGCAGCCCCATCGGGGGCATCTATGGCTACACCTTC.

The CDR3 loop reads CASRVDGNYGYTF. The DNA for the CDR3 is TGTGCCAGCAGGGTGGACGGAAACTATGGCTACACCTTC. The V call is TRBV6-1, the J call TRBJ1-2; D unclear. Trimming removed 6 bases at V and 2 bases at J, with 10 bases between. The germline CDR1 and CDR2 sequences are MNHNS and SASEGT. This CDR3 is 13 amino acids long.

The J gene is TRBJ2-2, the V gene TRBV28, with 12 bases aligning to TRBD1. CDR1 MDHEN and CDR2 SYDVKM come from the germline V gene. With V trimmed by 7 bases and J by 7 bases, 4 bases remained unmatched. This CDR3 region has 14 residues. The CDR3 region is CASMGQGAHGELFF. Written as DNA, the CDR3 is TGTGCCAGCATGGGACAGGGGGCCCACGGGGAGCTGTTTTTT. The entire variable domain, with the rest obtained from reference TRBV28 and TRBJ2-2, is as follows: DVKVTQSSRYLVKRTGEKVFLECVQDMDHENMFWYRQDPGLGLRLIYFSYDVKMKEKGDIPEGYSVSREKKERFSLILESASTNQTSMYLCASMGQGAHGELFFGEGSRLTVL.

The rearrangement links TRBV29-1 to TRBJ1-2; D not resolved. Trimming removed 7 bases from V and 6 bases from J, with 18 bases in between. CDR3 length equals 13 residues. Germline CDR1 reads SQVTM; CDR2 reads ANQGSEA. CDR3: CSAERAIRDGYTF. In nucleotides, the CDR3 is TGCAGCGCAGAACGCGCAATTCGCGATGGCTACACCTTC.